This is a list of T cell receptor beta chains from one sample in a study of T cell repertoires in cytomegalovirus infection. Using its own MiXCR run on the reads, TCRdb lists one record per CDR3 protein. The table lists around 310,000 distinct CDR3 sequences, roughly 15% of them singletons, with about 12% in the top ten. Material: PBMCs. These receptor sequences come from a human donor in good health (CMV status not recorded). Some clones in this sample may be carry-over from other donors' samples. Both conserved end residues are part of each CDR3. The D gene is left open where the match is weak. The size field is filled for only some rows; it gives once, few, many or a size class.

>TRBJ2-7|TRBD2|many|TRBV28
CASRRTSGGIYEQYF
TGTGCCAGCAGGAGGACTAGCGGGGGGATCTACGAGCAGTACTTC
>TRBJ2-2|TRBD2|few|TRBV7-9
CASSQLAGDPGNTGELFF
TGTGCCAGCAGCCAACTAGCGGGGGACCCGGGAAACACCGGGGAGCTGTTTTTT
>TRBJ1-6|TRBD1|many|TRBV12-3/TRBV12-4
CASSLGTGVFGPLHF
TGTGCCAGCAGTTTGGGGACAGGGGTCTTCGGGCCCCTCCACTTT
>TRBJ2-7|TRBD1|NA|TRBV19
CASSALTGGIYEQYF
TGTGCCAGTAGTGCCCTGACAGGGGGAATCTACGAGCAGTACTTC
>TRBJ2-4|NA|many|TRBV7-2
CASSLGPFNIQYF
TGTGCCAGCAGCTTAGGTCCTTTTAACATTCAGTACTTC
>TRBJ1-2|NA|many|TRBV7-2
CASSLEGLYYGYTF
TGTGCCAGCAGCTTAGAGGGGCTTTACTATGGCTACACCTTC
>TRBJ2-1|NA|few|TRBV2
CASSEAQGSYNEQFF
TGTGCCAGCAGTGAAGCGCAGGGGTCCTACAATGAGCAGTTCTTC
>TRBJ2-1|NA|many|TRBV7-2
CASSFHREGNEQFF
TGTGCCAGCAGCTTCCACAGGGAGGGGAATGAGCAGTTCTTC
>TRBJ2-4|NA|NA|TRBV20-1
CSARWGGKNIQYF
TGCAGTGCCAGGTGGGGAGGCAAAAACATTCAGTACTTC
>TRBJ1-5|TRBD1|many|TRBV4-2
CASSRDRDSNQPQHF
TGTGCCAGCAGTAGGGACAGGGATAGCAATCAGCCCCAGCATTTT
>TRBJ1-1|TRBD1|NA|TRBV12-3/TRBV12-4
CASSTTGVTEAFF
TGTGCCAGCAGTACAACAGGGGTCACTGAAGCTTTCTTT
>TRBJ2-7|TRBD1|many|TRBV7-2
CASSPRPGQAFGWFTEQYF
TGTGCCAGCAGCCCGCGGCCGGGACAGGCCTTCGGATGGTTCACCGAGCAGTACTTC
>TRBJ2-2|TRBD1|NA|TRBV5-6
CASSLRAGTGNTGELFF
TGTGCCAGCAGCTTGCGAGCCGGGACAGGGAACACCGGGGAGCTGTTTTTT
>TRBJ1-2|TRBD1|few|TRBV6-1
CASRDGQGASGYTF
TGTGCCAGCAGGGACGGACAGGGGGCGAGTGGCTACACCTTC
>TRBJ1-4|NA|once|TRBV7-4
CASSFTTEKLFF
TGTGCCAGCAGCTTTACTACTGAAAAACTGTTTTTT
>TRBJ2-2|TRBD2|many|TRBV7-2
CASSLNSGGAHTGELFF
TGTGCCAGCAGCTTAAATAGCGGGGGGGCTCACACCGGGGAGCTGTTTTTT
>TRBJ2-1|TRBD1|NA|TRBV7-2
CASSVDRDSYNEQFF
TGTGCCAGCAGCGTTGACAGGGACTCCTACAATGAGCAGTTCTTC
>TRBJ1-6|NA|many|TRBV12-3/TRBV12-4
CASSQWALYSPLHF
TGTGCCAGCAGCCAGTGGGCTCTTTATTCACCCCTCCACTTT
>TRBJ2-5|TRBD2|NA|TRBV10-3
CAISLAGGLGGVQETQYF
TGTGCCATCAGCTTAGCGGGGGGCCTCGGGGGTGTCCAAGAGACCCAGTACTTC
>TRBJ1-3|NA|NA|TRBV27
CASSSLQGSDTIYF
TGTGCCAGCAGTTCCCTACAGGGTAGCGACACCATATATTTT
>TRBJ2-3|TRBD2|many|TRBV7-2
CASSLRLAFTDTQYF
TGTGCCAGCAGCTTAAGACTAGCGTTCACAGATACGCAGTATTTT
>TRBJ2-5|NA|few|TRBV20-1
CSAVGEWTQYF
TGCAGTGCCGTGGGGGAGTGGACCCAGTACTTC
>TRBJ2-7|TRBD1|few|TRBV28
CASIPAGTAYEQYF
TGTGCCAGCATTCCAGCCGGGACAGCCTACGAGCAGTACTTC
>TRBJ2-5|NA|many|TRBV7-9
CASSLAGGAEETQYF
TGTGCCAGCAGCTTGGCTGGGGGGGCCGAGGAGACCCAGTACTTC
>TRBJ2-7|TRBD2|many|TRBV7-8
CASSPQVAGDREQYF
TGTGCCAGCAGCCCTCAGGTAGCGGGGGATCGGGAGCAGTACTTC